Shown below are 21 T cell receptor beta chains from a single sample sequenced in a study of shared clonotypes between healthy human individuals. Only in-frame clones appear in the TCRdb table, and some are missing; sequencing was by immunoSEQ multiplex PCR. The sample yields fewer than 600,000 clones, 79% seen once. Sequenced: PBMCs. The source is a woman between 40 and 55 years old in good health. Some clones in this sample may be carry-over from other donors' samples.

The chain recombines TRBV18 with TRBJ2-7; D might be TRBD1 (5 bases). The CDR3 length is 14 residues. The germline gives CDR1 KGHSH, CDR2 LQKENI. The V gene lost 1 base and the J gene lost 2 bases, with 9 bases spanning the gap. Written as DNA, the CDR3 is TGTGCCAGCTCACCACTAAAGGGGCCCTACGAGCAGTACTTC. Translated: CASSPLKGPYEQYF.

To note about this clone: Other DNA sequences in this sample translate to the same CDR3. This rearrangement joins TRBV28 to TRBJ2-2, with no clear D. This CDR3 region has 13 residues. V was pared by 8 bases and J by 3 bases, with 10 bases between. The germline CDR1 and CDR2 sequences are MDHEN and SYDVKM. The CDR3 DNA is TGTGCCAGCTCCCTCCTGGACACCGGGGAGCTGTTTTTT. Encoded protein: CASSLLDTGELFF.

This chain connects TRBV10-1 to TRBJ2-3; 10 bases are shared with TRBD2. V trimming: 3 bases; J trimming: 5 bases; junction bases outside the gene matches: 5. Germline CDR1 reads WNHNN; CDR2 reads SYGVQD (reference sequence). The CDR3 consists of 15 residues. CDR3 DNA sequence: TGCGCCAGCAGTGACGTAGCGGGAGGAAAAGATACGCAGTATTTT. The encoded protein is CASSDVAGGKDTQYF.

The V call is TRBV2, the J call TRBJ2-7; 8 bases fit TRBD1. The CDR3 consists of 12 residues. In germline, CDR1 is SNHLY, CDR2 FYNNEI. The J segment lost 5 bases and the V segment lost 6 bases, leaving 3 bases of the junction unmatched. The chain's CDR3 is CASRGQVHEQYF. In DNA form, the CDR3 reads TGTGCCAGCAGGGGACAGGTCCACGAGCAGTACTTC.

CDR3 nucleotide sequence: TGCGCCAGCAGCACCCTAGATGGGTATGGGAACACTGAAGCTTTCTTT. This codes for CASSTLDGYGNTEAFF. V is TRBV5-1 and J is TRBJ1-1; D is undetermined. Germline CDR1 and CDR2: SGHRS and YFSETQ. CDR3 length: 16 residues. Trimming stripped 4 bases from V and 1 base from J, with 17 bases between.

The chain uses TRBV28 and TRBJ1-2; TRBD1 agrees at 11 bases. This CDR3 is built from 13 residues. V trimming: 6 bases; J trimming: 8 bases; junction bases outside the gene matches: 5. Germline CDR1 and CDR2: MDHEN and SYDVKM. The CDR3 region is CASRFGTGGGYTF. DNA for the CDR3: TGTGCCAGCAGGTTCGGGACAGGGGGGGGCTACACCTTC.

The CDR3 loop reads CASSLVAGEGGTQYF. CDR3 bases: TGTGCCAGCAGCTTGGTAGCGGGAGAGGGTGGGACCCAGTACTTC. The chain has TRBV7-2 and TRBJ2-5; TRBD2 matches 9 bases. The germline V gene has CDR1 SGHTA and CDR2 FQGNSA. The CDR3 consists of 15 residues. Unmatched junction bases numbered 9, after V lost 3 bases and J lost 7 bases.

V is TRBV5-1 and J is TRBJ2-1, with no clear D. Trimming shortened V by 1 base and J by 7 bases, and 12 bases separated the two germline ends. This CDR3 region has 14 residues. Per the germline V gene, CDR1 is SGHRS and CDR2 is YFSETQ. Written as DNA, the CDR3 is TGCGCCAGCAGCTTGTTAGCCTCGCGGAATGAGCAGTTCTTC. It is translated as CASSLLASRNEQFF.

The chain links TRBV18 to TRBJ1-5; D remains ambiguous. The CDR3 consists of 14 residues. V dropped 3 bases and J dropped 5 bases, with 11 bases sitting between them. Germline CDR1 and CDR2: KGHSH and LQKENI. The CDR3 DNA follows: TGTGCCAGCTCACCCCTGGAGGGAGATCAGCCCCAGCATTTT. Translated, it gives CASSPLEGDQPQHF.

This chain links TRBV30 with TRBJ2-7; D is unresolved. Germline lookup yields CDR1 GTSNPN and CDR2 SVGIG (reference sequence). The CDR3 sequence is 11 residues long. Trimming cost V 0 bases and J 13 bases, with 13 bases left between them. The DNA of the CDR3 is TGTGCCTGGAGTGTAATGGGATTACCCTACTTC. Translated: CAWSVMGLPYF. Based on the CDR3 plus reference TRBV30 and TRBJ2-7, the full variable domain is SQTIHQWPATLVQPVGSPLSLECTVEGTSNPNLYWYRQAAGRGLQLLFYSVGIGQISSEVPQNLSASRPQDRQFILSSKKLLLSDSGFYLCAWSVMGLPYFGPGTRLTVT.

This clone showed up just a few times. The rearrangement links TRBV28 to TRBJ1-5; D gene unclear. Germline V gene lookup returns CDR1 MDHEN and CDR2 SYDVKM. The CDR3 consists of 11 residues. Trimming shortened V by 3 bases and J by 14 bases, and 11 bases separated the two germline ends. The CDR3 sequence: CASSLDNVEHF. The CDR3, as DNA: TGTGCCAGCAGTTTGGATAATGTGGAGCATTTT. The entire variable domain, with the rest obtained from reference TRBV28 and TRBJ1-5, is as follows: DVKVTQSSRYLVKRTGEKVFLECVQDMDHENMFWYRQDPGLGLRLIYFSYDVKMKEKGDIPEGYSVSREKKERFSLILESASTNQTSMYLCASSLDNVEHFGDGTRLSIL.

The rearrangement joins TRBV6-5 to TRBJ2-7; unclear D gene. Germline V gene lookup returns CDR1 MNHEY and CDR2 SVGAGI. This CDR3 contains 15 residues. Deletions cut 2 bases from V and 2 bases from J, with 13 bases between. The CDR3 nucleotides are TGTGCCAGCAGTTACCGCGTGCAGGCGCCCTACGAGCAGTACTTC. This translates into CASSYRVQAPYEQYF.

CDR3 sequence reads: CASRGYGTGGYEQYF. The CDR3 nucleotides are TGTGCCAGTAGGGGCTATGGGACAGGGGGCTACGAGCAGTACTTC. V gene TRBV10-3 combines with J gene TRBJ2-5; 11 bases are shared with TRBD1. The J call is uncertain, as TRBJ2-7 better fits the DNA end. The germline V gene encodes CDR1 ENHRY and CDR2 SYGVKD. CDR3 length: 15 amino acids.

The V call is TRBV7-3, the J call TRBJ2-3; D is ambiguous. V lost 5 bases, J lost 2 bases, and 8 bases lay in between. The CDR3 runs 13 residues. From germline, CDR1 is SGHTA and CDR2 FQGTGA. The CDR3 region is CASSQGPTDTQYF. CDR3 bases: TGTGCCAGCAGCCAAGGGCCCACAGATACGCAGTATTTT.

As concerns this clone: A far larger clone lies a single base away; this is likely a read error. The chain joins TRBV19 to TRBJ2-1; D call uncertain. This CDR3 is built from 15 residues. The germline V gene encodes CDR1 LNHDA and CDR2 SQIVND (reference sequence). In nucleotides, the CDR3 is TGTACCAGTAGTATAGATCTACTCGCCCCGGATGAGCAGTTCTTC. Translated: CTSSIDLLAPDEQFF.

The genes are TRBV28 and TRBJ1-1; weak D call: TRBD1 (6 bases). Trimming removed 8 bases from V and 5 bases from J, with 15 bases in between. CDR1 MDHEN and CDR2 SYDVKM come from the germline V gene. This CDR3 region has 13 residues. The CDR3 reads CASGPRRGTEAFF. For the CDR3, the DNA is TGTGCCAGCGGACCTCGCAGGGGTACTGAAGCTTTCTTT.

The V and J genes are TRBV9 and TRBJ2-1; 13 bases line up with TRBD2. Germline CDR1 SGDLS, CDR2 YYNGEE. The CDR3 loop spans 16 amino acids. V shed 5 bases and J 4 bases; nucleotides not matched to a gene: 6. CDR3 region: CASSVGTSGIYNEQFF. The DNA for the CDR3 is TGTGCCAGCAGTGTCGGGACTAGCGGGATTTACAATGAGCAGTTCTTC.

The genes are TRBV5-1 and TRBJ2-7; D assignment may be TRBD1 or TRBD2 (5 bases each). The germline CDR1 and CDR2 sequences are SGHRS and YFSETQ. The CDR3 runs to 14 residues. With 0 bases removed from V and 3 bases from J, the gap between germline ends came to 10 bases. The CDR3 loop is CASSLESGSYEQYF. CDR3 sequence (DNA): TGCGCCAGCAGCTTGGAGTCAGGGAGCTACGAGCAGTACTTC.

The chain has TRBV7-2 and TRBJ1-2, with 10 nucleotides matching TRBD1. This CDR3 has 15 amino acids. Germline assignment: CDR1 SGHTA and CDR2 FQGNSA. The trim removed 3 bases at V and 6 bases at J, leaving 7 bases unmatched. The CDR3 protein is CASSLATGTGDGYTF. In nucleotides, the CDR3 is TGTGCCAGCAGCTTGGCGACCGGGACAGGGGATGGCTACACCTTC.

CDR3 sequence reads: CAKNPPGQGAKGDYGYTF. The CDR3 DNA reads as TGTGCCAAAAACCCTCCGGGACAGGGGGCAAAGGGGGACTATGGCTACACCTTC. The chain uses TRBV9 and TRBJ1-2; 12 positions agree with TRBD1. The CDR3 totals 18 residues. V lost 9 bases to trimming and J lost 3 bases; unmatched junction nucleotides: 18. The germline CDR1 and CDR2 sequences are SGDLS and YYNGEE.

In this sample, this clone turned up a few times. The gene calls are TRBV9 and TRBJ1-1; the D is unclear. With 0 bases removed from V and 1 base from J, the gap between germline ends came to 7 bases. Per germline, CDR1 SGDLS and CDR2 YYNGEE. This CDR3 has 14 residues. This chain's CDR3 is CASSVGAANTEAFF. The CDR3 DNA is TGTGCCAGCAGCGTAGGGGCAGCGAACACTGAAGCTTTCTTT.